This T cell receptor beta chain was retrieved from a study of neoadjuvant anti-PD-1 for oral cavity cancer. The CDR3 consists of 13 residues. Trimming removed 4 bases at V and 9 bases at J, with 13 bases between. Germline CDR1 is SGHTA and CDR2 is FQGTGA. Study-wide results and limits: After neoadjuvant nivolumab, PBMC T cell clonality was significantly higher in non-responders than responders.

This clone was picked up one time. Its antigen is unknown. The table came from immunoSEQ multiplex PCR; TCRdb's copy has only in-frame clones and leaves some out. Among over 15,000 clones listed, over 65% were seen once. The chain has TRBV7-3 and TRBJ1-5; D may be TRBD1 (5 bases). This TCR came from a person aged 40 to 85 with oral cavity squamous cell carcinoma. The sequenced sample was PBMCs, obtained before nivolumab (anti-PD-1) treatment. The CDR3 bases are TGTGCCAGCAGCTGGACGCAGGGATCGCCCCAGCATTTT. Translation: CASSWTQGSPQHF.